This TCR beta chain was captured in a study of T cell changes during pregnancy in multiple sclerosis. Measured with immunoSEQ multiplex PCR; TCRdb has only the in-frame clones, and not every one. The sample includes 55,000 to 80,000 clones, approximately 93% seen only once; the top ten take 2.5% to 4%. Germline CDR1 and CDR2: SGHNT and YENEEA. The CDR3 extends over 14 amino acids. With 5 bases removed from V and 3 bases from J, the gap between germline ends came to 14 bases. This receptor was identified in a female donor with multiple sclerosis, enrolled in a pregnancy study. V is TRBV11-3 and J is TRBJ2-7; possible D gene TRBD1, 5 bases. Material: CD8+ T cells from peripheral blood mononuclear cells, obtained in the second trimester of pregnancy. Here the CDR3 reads CASSVGHFGYEQYF. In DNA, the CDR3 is TGTGCCAGCAGCGTCGGACACTTTGGCTACGAGCAGTACTTC. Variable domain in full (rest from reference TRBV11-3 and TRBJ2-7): EAGVVQSPRYKIIEKKQPVAFWCNPISGHNTLYWYLQNLGQGPELLIRYENEEAVDDSQLPKDRFSAERLKGVDSTLKIQPAELGDSAVYLCASSVGHFGYEQYFGPGTRLTVT.